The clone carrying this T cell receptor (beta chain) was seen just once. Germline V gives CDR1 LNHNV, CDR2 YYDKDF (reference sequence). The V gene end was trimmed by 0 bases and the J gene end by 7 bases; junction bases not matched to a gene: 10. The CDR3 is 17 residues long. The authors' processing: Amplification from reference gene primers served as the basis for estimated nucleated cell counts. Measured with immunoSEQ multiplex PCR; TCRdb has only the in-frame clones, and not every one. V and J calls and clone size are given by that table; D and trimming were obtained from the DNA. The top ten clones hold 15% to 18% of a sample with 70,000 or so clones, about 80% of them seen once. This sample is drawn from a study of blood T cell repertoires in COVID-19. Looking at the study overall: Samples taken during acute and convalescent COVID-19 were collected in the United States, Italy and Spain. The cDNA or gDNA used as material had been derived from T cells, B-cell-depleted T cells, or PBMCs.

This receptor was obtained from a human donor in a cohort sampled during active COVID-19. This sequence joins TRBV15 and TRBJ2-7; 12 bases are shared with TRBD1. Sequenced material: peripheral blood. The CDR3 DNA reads TGTGCCACCAGCAGAGATCGAGGGGGACAGGGGGCGAAAGAGCAGTACTTC. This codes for CATSRDRGGQGAKEQYF.